A selection of T cell receptor beta chains follows, all from one sample in a study of human CD8 memory T cell subsets. From the 5' RACE reads, TCRdb lists one entry per CDR3 protein and no DNA. In all, the sample yields about 5,100 distinct CDR3 sequences. Specimen: CD8+ T cells from PBMCs. The receptor source for this set is a human donor in good health. Both conserved end residues are part of each CDR3. Size is stated for part of the rows, as once, few or many counts, or as a class when the clone is expanded.

TRBJ2-7,TRBV20-1,-,CSATGTSDRSSYEQYF
TRBJ2-2,TRBV12-3/TRBV12-4,-,CASSFSRRGEAGELFF
TRBJ1-6,TRBV7-3,large,CASSFGADSPLHF
TRBJ2-2,TRBV7-9,-,CASSSGSGVSPWELFF
TRBJ2-7,TRBV5-4,-,CASSSSGRSYEQYF
TRBJ2-3,TRBV14,-,CASSPLAGYTDTQYF
TRBJ2-4,TRBV9,-,CASSATQEAKNIQYF
TRBJ2-3,TRBV27,-,CASSSLDRGTDTQYF
TRBJ2-1,TRBV19,-,CASSIIMSGYNEQFF
TRBJ2-7,TRBV5-1,-,CASSLVPQGTYEQYF
TRBJ2-7,TRBV7-9,-,CASSLGGQVLTFYEQYF
TRBJ2-1,TRBV7-9,-,CASSPIPRTSGDSSYNEQFF
TRBJ2-5,TRBV28,-,CASSLSWGGYGQETQYF
TRBJ2-3,TRBV7-9,-,CASSSRIGSGRTDTQYF
TRBJ1-5,TRBV12-3/TRBV12-4,-,CASSLLPPNQPQHF
TRBJ1-1,TRBV7-8,-,CASSLEYSTNTEAFF
TRBJ1-1,TRBV20-1,large,CSADHVSDTEAFF
TRBJ1-2,TRBV11-2,-,CASSLFGGSYGYTF
TRBJ2-7,TRBV28,-,CASSPTGYFNEQYF
TRBJ2-3,TRBV6-4,-,CASSDSISGGPTSTDTQYF
TRBJ2-5,TRBV10-3,medium-sized,CAISEDQGASLETQYF
TRBJ2-5,TRBV4-1,-,CASSQDKIIRGGAETQYF
TRBJ2-6,TRBV2,medium-sized,CASSHDSISGANVLTF
TRBJ1-2,TRBV28,medium-sized,CASSLSGTPGYTF
TRBJ1-5,TRBV4-1,-,CASSQEGSHQPQHF
TRBJ2-3,TRBV4-1,medium-sized,CASSQGNTQYF